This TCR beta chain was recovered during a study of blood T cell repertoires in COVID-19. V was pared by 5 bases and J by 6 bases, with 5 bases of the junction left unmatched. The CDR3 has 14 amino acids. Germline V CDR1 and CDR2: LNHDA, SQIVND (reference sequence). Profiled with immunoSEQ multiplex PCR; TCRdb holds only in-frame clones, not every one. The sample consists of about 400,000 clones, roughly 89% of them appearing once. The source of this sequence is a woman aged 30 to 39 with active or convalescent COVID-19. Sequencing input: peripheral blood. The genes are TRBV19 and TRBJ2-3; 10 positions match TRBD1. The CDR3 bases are TGTGCCAGTAGTCCGACAGGGGGCTTGGATACGCAGTATTTT. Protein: CASSPTGGLDTQYF.